This TCR beta chain was captured in a study of cytomegalovirus exposure and HLA in healthy donors. Study-wide results and caveats: In a later analysis, CMV-associated beta chains were mostly HLA-associated, it appeared. Analyzed later, association rates of TCRs varied across HLA loci, with DRB1 most and HLA-C fewest.

Notes on this clone: Its antigen is as yet unknown.

This PCR relied on a set of 60 Vbeta primers and 13 Jbeta primers. The assay was immunoSEQ multiplex PCR, and TCRdb's table has in-frame clones only and misses some. The table records about 140,000 clones, 82% of them present only once. The CDR3 spans 14 residues. Looked up from germline, CDR1 is SGHVS and CDR2 is FQNEAQ. The germline V and J ends were trimmed by 5 bases and 2 bases, with 12 bases remaining between them. The source is a man between 18 and 29 years old in good health and CMV-seropositive. The chain links TRBV7-8 to TRBJ2-5, with D tentatively TRBD2 (5 bases). The sample taken for sequencing was PBMCs. The CDR3 here is CASSPARVQETQYF. DNA of the CDR3: TGTGCCAGCAGCCCGGCGCGGGTGCAAGAGACCCAGTACTTC. The variable domain in full, completed from reference TRBV7-8 and TRBJ2-5, reads GAGVSQSPRYKVAKRGQDVALRCDPISGHVSLFWYQQALGQGPEFLTYFQNEAQLDKSGLPSDRFFAERPEGSVSTLKIQRTQQEDSAVYLCASSPARVQETQYFGPGTRLLVL.